A selection of T cell receptor beta chains follows, all from one sample in a study of T cell responses to AZD1222 COVID-19 vaccine. Profiling relied on immunoSEQ multiplex PCR, and the TCRdb table lists in-frame clones only, not all of them. This table holds around 140,000 clones, over 75% found once. Sequenced material: peripheral blood, taken 28 days after the second dose of the MenACWY control vaccine. These receptor sequences come from an adult who received the MenACWY meningococcal vaccine as a control. CDR3s include the opening cysteine and the closing phenylalanine or tryptophan. The D gene is left open where the match is weak. Some rows have no size entry. The others give once, few or many, or a class for an expanded clone.

v_gene	abundance	d_gene	j_gene	CDR3aa	CDR3nt
TRBV29-1	.	TRBD1	TRBJ2-4	CSVATDRGAKNIQYF	TGCAGCGTTGCAACGGACAGGGGGGCCAAAAACATTCAGTACTTC
TRBV12-3/TRBV12-4	few	.	TRBJ1-6	CASSPRDSSPLHF	TGTGCCAGCAGCCCCCGGGACTCTTCACCCCTCCACTTT
TRBV6-2/TRBV6-3	.	.	TRBJ1-1	CASSYGGGITEAFF	TGTGCCAGCAGTTACGGTGGGGGGATCACTGAAGCTTTCTTT
TRBV10-3	.	.	TRBJ2-4	CAISESRDNIQYF	TGTGCCATCAGTGAGTCGAGGGACAACATTCAGTACTTC
TRBV6-2/TRBV6-3	.	.	TRBJ2-4	CASSYSISSQGLYF	TGTGCCAGCAGTTACTCGATATCGTCCCAGGGTCTATACTTC
TRBV28	.	.	TRBJ2-3	CAHQGRSADTQYF	TGTGCCCATCAGGGCAGGTCGGCAGATACGCAGTATTTT
TRBV3-1/TRBV3-2	.	TRBD1	TRBJ1-2	CASSLFDRVLGYTF	TGTGCCAGCAGCCTTTTCGACAGGGTTCTTGGCTACACCTTC
TRBV24-1	.	.	TRBJ1-5	CATQGAGSQHF	TGTGCCACCCAGGGTGCGGGGTCCCAGCATTTT
TRBV27	.	TRBD1	TRBJ1-2	CASSPSGTGPGYTF	TGTGCCAGCAGTCCCTCCGGGACAGGGCCCGGCTACACCTTC
TRBV12-3/TRBV12-4	.	.	TRBJ1-6	CASRLNRVTPLHF	TGTGCCAGCAGACTTAACAGGGTTACACCCCTCCACTTT
TRBV7-9	few	.	TRBJ2-7	CASSLEGGYEQYF	TGTGCCAGCAGCTTAGAGGGGGGGTACGAGCAGTACTTC
TRBV5-3	.	.	TRBJ1-1	CARSLSPQTINTEAFF	TGTGCCAGAAGCTTGTCCCCCCAGACCATCAACACTGAAGCTTTCTTT
TRBV19	.	.	TRBJ1-1	CASSIGITAREAFF	TGTGCCAGTAGTATAGGCATAACGGCCCGGGAAGCTTTCTTT
TRBV24-1	.	.	TRBJ1-5	CATSPGGGPQPQHF	TGTGCCACCTCGCCTGGGGGGGGCCCTCAGCCCCAGCATTTT
TRBV21-1	.	.	TRBJ2-2	CASSNRPGQNTGELFF	TGTGCCAGCAGCAACAGGCCAGGGCAGAACACCGGGGAGCTGTTTTTT